Below, 30 T cell receptor beta chains from the same sample are listed, as sequenced in a study of cytomegalovirus exposure and HLA in healthy donors. PCR amplification relied on 60 Vbeta primers (plus 13 Jbeta primers). Clones were sequenced by immunoSEQ multiplex PCR, and TCRdb holds only the in-frame ones, with some missing. The profile shows 85,000 to 100,000 clones, around 80% of them singletons. Sequenced: PBMCs. These TCRs come from a male donor in good health and CMV-seropositive.

This clone has a single count. V usage is TRBV19 and J usage is TRBJ1-2, with a tentative D call TRBD1 (6 bases). Trimming stripped 6 bases from V and 5 bases from J, with 7 bases between. CDR1 and CDR2 from the germline V gene are LNHDA and SQIVND (reference sequence). The CDR3 is 11 residues long. CDR3 protein: CASSDRYGYTF. The CDR3 nucleotides are TGTGCCAGTAGCGACAGGTATGGCTACACCTTC.

The chain recombines TRBV4-1 with TRBJ2-5, with TRBD2 matching over 11 bases. The CDR3 loop spans 18 amino acids. CDR1 and CDR2 from the germline V gene are MGHRA and YSYEKL. V lost 1 base and J lost 5; bases outside the gene matches: 12. In DNA, the CDR3 is TGCGCCAGCAGCCAAGGAGCATTCACTAGCGGGGGACCCGAGACCCAGTACTTC. Amino acid sequence: CASSQGAFTSGGPETQYF.

This chain connects TRBV6-6 to TRBJ1-5, with D maybe TRBD1 (5 bases). CDR3 length: 16 amino acids. Germline V gene lookup returns CDR1 MNHNY and CDR2 SVGAGI (reference sequence). The V end was cut by 5 bases, the J end by 3 bases, with 17 bases between. For the CDR3, the DNA is TGTGCCAGCAGTCACGGGGGGGTACGGGTCAATCAGCCCCAGCATTTT. Translating gives CASSHGGVRVNQPQHF.

J is TRBJ2-1 and V is TRBV30; 7 bases agree with TRBD2. The length of the CDR3 is 15 residues. Germline loops: CDR1 GTSNPN, CDR2 SVGIG (reference sequence). V was pared by 5 bases and J by 4 bases, with 11 bases of the junction left unmatched. The CDR3 region is CAWAAAGTMYNEQFF. The CDR3 DNA reads TGTGCCTGGGCGGCGGCAGGGACTATGTACAATGAGCAGTTCTTC.

This chain joins TRBV18 and TRBJ2-7; TRBD1 aligns across 7 bases. The CDR3 loop spans 15 amino acids. CDR1 is KGHSH and CDR2 is LQKENI in the germline V gene. Germline trimming cut 4 bases from V and 3 bases from J; bases unmatched to any gene: 9. CDR3 nucleotide sequence: TGTGCCAGCTCACATACTCAGGGACAGCACTACGAGCAGTACTTC. Translating it yields CASSHTQGQHYEQYF.

The rearrangement joins TRBV10-2 to TRBJ1-6, with TRBD1 identical over 8 bases. This CDR3 comprises 17 residues. Germline V gene data show CDR1 as WSHSY and CDR2 as SAAADI. After removal of 2 bases from V and 3 bases from J, the junction contained 6 bases not matched to a gene. DNA of the CDR3: TGCGCCAGCAGTGAGAGTGGACAGGGAGGCTATAATTCACCCCTCCACTTT. As protein: CASSESGQGGYNSPLHF.

The gene calls are TRBV30 and TRBJ2-2, with D unresolved. Trimming removed 1 base at V and 7 bases at J, with 10 bases between. This CDR3 has 13 residues. The germline V gene encodes CDR1 GTSNPN and CDR2 SVGIG (reference sequence). As DNA, the CDR3 is TGTGCCTGGAGTGGGTCCGCCGGCGGGGAGCTGTTTTTT. It yields the protein CAWSGSAGGELFF.

The chain joins TRBV5-1 to TRBJ1-2; 10 positions match TRBD1. Losses at the gene ends were 7 bases for V and 0 bases for J; bases not matched to a gene: 12. Germline CDR1 reads SGHRS; CDR2 reads YFSETQ. This CDR3 is 17 amino acids long. The DNA for the CDR3 is TGCGCCAGCCGTAAGAGACAGGGGGCTTCAGCTAACTATGGCTACACCTTC. This codes for CASRKRQGASANYGYTF.

The rearrangement links TRBV30 to TRBJ1-6; no firm D call. With 0 bases removed from V and 10 bases from J, the gap between germline ends came to 16 bases. CDR1 and CDR2 from the germline V gene are GTSNPN and SVGIG (reference sequence). The CDR3 is made up of 15 amino acids. CDR3 DNA sequence: TGTGCCTGGAGTGTACGGCAGGTTCGGTCCTCACCCCTCCACTTT. As protein: CAWSVRQVRSSPLHF.

This clone was detected a few times. The chain carries TRBV6-1 and TRBJ2-7, with a possible D match to TRBD1 (7 bases). The V and J ends lost 2 bases and 4 bases respectively, with 15 bases between them. The CDR3 totals 15 residues. Looked up from germline, CDR1 is MNHNS and CDR2 is SASEGT. CDR3 sequence (DNA): TGTGCCAGCAGTGAATTTGGCAGGGGGACTTACGAGCAGTACTTC. This encodes CASSEFGRGTYEQYF.

The CDR3 here is CASSVRQGNPYNEQFF. DNA for the CDR3: TGTGCCAGCAGCGTTCGACAGGGGAATCCCTACAATGAGCAGTTCTTC. The chain is built from TRBV7-2 and TRBJ2-1; TRBD1 aligns across 8 bases. The CDR3 loop spans 16 amino acids. With V trimmed by 5 bases and J by 2 bases, 8 bases remained unmatched. Germline V lookup: CDR1 SGHTA, CDR2 FQGNSA. The full variable domain, rest sourced from reference TRBV7-2 and TRBJ2-1, is GAGVSQSPSNKVTEKGKDVELRCDPISGHTALYWYRQSLGQGLEFLIYFQGNSAPDKSGLPSDRFSAERTGGSVSTLTIQRTQQEDSAVYLCASSVRQGNPYNEQFFGPGTRLTVL.

The J gene is TRBJ2-1, the V gene TRBV6-5, with a possible D match to TRBD1 (6 bases). CDR1 MNHEY and CDR2 SVGAGI come from the germline V gene. The CDR3 runs to 16 residues. The V and J ends lost 0 bases and 1 base respectively, with 10 bases between them. The CDR3, as DNA: TGTGCCAGCAGTTACTCGATAGGGGGTTCCTACAATGAGCAGTTCTTC. It specifies CASSYSIGGSYNEQFF.

This clone was seen once. The CDR3 nucleotides read TGTGCCAGCAGTGAAAGGGGTCAGGGAGGCGAGCAGTTCTTC. Its protein is CASSERGQGGEQFF. This chain connects TRBV2 to TRBJ2-1; a weak D match, TRBD2 (6 bases). CDR3 size: 14 residues. The V gene's germline CDR1 is SNHLY and CDR2 FYNNEI. V shed 2 bases and J shed 10 bases, with 15 bases lying between them.

This chain joins TRBV12-5 and TRBJ2-1; 10 bases are a match to TRBD2. With V trimmed by 2 bases and J by 10 bases, 5 bases remained unmatched. The CDR3 extends over 14 amino acids. The germline gives CDR1 LGHNT, CDR2 FRNRAP. The CDR3 spells CASGLSGGAAEQFF. The CDR3 DNA follows: TGTGCTAGTGGTTTGAGCGGGGGGGCCGCCGAGCAGTTCTTC. Filled out from reference TRBV12-5 and TRBJ2-1, the complete variable domain reads DARVTQTPRHKVTEMGQEVTMRCQPILGHNTVFWYRQTMMQGLELLAYFRNRAPLDDSGMPKDRFSAEMPDATLATLKIQPSEPRDSAVYFCASGLSGGAAEQFFGPGTRLTVL.

In DNA form, the CDR3 reads TGTGCCAGCAGCCCAGGGGGCTGGTACACTGAAGCTTTCTTT. It encodes CASSPGGWYTEAFF. The rearrangement joins TRBV5-6 to TRBJ1-1; 8 bases are a match to TRBD1. In germline, CDR1 is SGHDT, CDR2 YYEEEE. The CDR3 totals 14 residues. V was pared by 4 bases and J by 3 bases, with 5 bases of the junction left unmatched.

J is TRBJ1-2 and V is TRBV30, with D tentatively TRBD1 (6 bases). The ends were cut back, 3 bases at V and 3 bases at J, with 11 bases in the middle. CDR3 length: 13 amino acids. The germline V gene encodes CDR1 GTSNPN and CDR2 SVGIG (reference sequence). CDR3: CAWRTGGDYGYTF. The CDR3 nucleotides read TGTGCCTGGAGGACAGGTGGTGACTATGGCTACACCTTC.

The genes are TRBV30 and TRBJ1-4, with D tentatively TRBD1 (5 bases). The germline gives CDR1 GTSNPN, CDR2 SVGIG (reference sequence). V lost 0 bases to trimming and J lost 7 bases, with 9 bases between them. This CDR3 region has 13 residues. CDR3 in DNA: TGTGCCTGGAGTGTACGACAGTTTGAAAAACTGTTTTTT. It translates to CAWSVRQFEKLFF.

The V call is TRBV6-6, the J call TRBJ2-2, with D possibly being TRBD2 (6 bases). Germline CDR1 reads MNHNY; CDR2 reads SVGAGI (reference sequence). The CDR3 totals 13 residues. The V and J ends lost 4 bases and 6 bases respectively, with 9 bases between them. The CDR3 sequence is CASSSREAGELFF. In nucleotides, the CDR3 is TGTGCCAGCAGTTCCAGGGAGGCCGGGGAGCTGTTTTTT.

This clone was found once. This chain connects TRBV30 to TRBJ2-3; TRBD2 matches 14 bases. Germline V lookup: CDR1 GTSNPN, CDR2 SVGIG (reference sequence). The CDR3 is 16 residues long. V lost 5 bases and J lost 2; bases outside the gene matches: 6. The CDR3, as DNA: TGTGCCTGGCGACTAGCGGGGGGGCGGGTCACAGATACGCAGTATTTT. It encodes CAWRLAGGRVTDTQYF.

The chain couples TRBV2 to TRBJ1-5, with 9 positions matching TRBD1. Germline lookup yields CDR1 SNHLY and CDR2 FYNNEI. The junction had 11 bases not matched to a gene; V was cut back by 6 bases and J by 5 bases. The CDR3 runs 16 residues. The CDR3 bases are TGTGCCAGCAGCGGCAGTAGACAGGGGGATCATCAGCCCCAGCATTTT. Its protein is CASSGSRQGDHQPQHF.

The V gene is TRBV29-1, the J gene TRBJ1-2; TRBD1 might be the D (5 bases). V lost 4 bases and J lost 2, with 11 bases in between. Germline CDR1 reads SQVTM; CDR2 reads ANQGSEA. CDR3 size: 13 residues. In DNA, the CDR3 is TGCAGCGTTGGGGGCAGCCACAACTATGGCTACACCTTC. Translated: CSVGGSHNYGYTF. The variable domain in full, with the rest retrieved from reference TRBV29-1 and TRBJ1-2, is SAVISQKPSRDICQRGTSLTIQCQVDSQVTMMFWYRQQPGQSLTLIATANQGSEATYESGFVIDKFPISRPNLTFSTLTVSNMSPEDSSIYLCSVGGSHNYGYTFGSGTRLTVV.

V is TRBV6-1 and J is TRBJ2-5; possibly TRBD1 for D (7 bases). The V gene lost 2 bases and the J gene lost 2 bases, with 21 bases spanning the gap. CDR3 length equals 18 residues. CDR1 and CDR2 from the germline V gene are MNHNS and SASEGT. CDR3 loop: CASSESQGGAGGQETQYF. CDR3 bases: TGTGCCAGCAGTGAATCGCAGGGGGGTGCTGGAGGGCAAGAGACCCAGTACTTC.

This chain links TRBV19 with TRBJ1-5, with D hard to call. The CDR3 runs to 15 residues. V dropped 6 bases and J dropped 0 bases, with 12 bases sitting between them. The germline gives CDR1 LNHDA, CDR2 SQIVND (reference sequence). The CDR3 here is CASSLTVFSNQPQHF. The CDR3 bases are TGTGCCAGTAGCCTTACTGTTTTTAGCAATCAGCCCCAGCATTTT.

The gene calls are TRBV2 and TRBJ1-5; D is ambiguous. Germline V gene lookup returns CDR1 SNHLY and CDR2 FYNNEI. CDR3 length: 15 residues. V lost 7 bases and J lost 1, with 14 bases in between. This CDR3 is CASTLDAGSNQPQHF. CDR3 coding DNA: TGTGCCAGCACTCTCGACGCCGGGAGCAATCAGCCCCAGCATTTT.

The rearrangement uses TRBV27 and TRBJ2-6; 7 positions agree with TRBD1. This CDR3 has 15 residues. Germline trimming cut 5 bases from V and 2 bases from J; bases unmatched to any gene: 3. CDR1 and CDR2 (germline): MNHEY, SMNVEV (reference sequence). CDR3 DNA sequence: TGTGCCAGCAGTGACAGGGCCACTGGGGCCAACGTCCTGACTTTC. Translation gives CASSDRATGANVLTF.

This clone turned up a few times. The chain is built from TRBV5-1 and TRBJ2-1, with TRBD2 matching over 9 bases. CDR1 SGHRS and CDR2 YFSETQ come from the germline V gene. V trimming: 4 bases; J trimming: 2 bases; junction bases outside the gene matches: 7. The CDR3 runs to 16 residues. The CDR3 is CASSTGGTSTYNEQFF. The CDR3 DNA reads as TGCGCCAGCAGCACCGGAGGGACTAGCACCTACAATGAGCAGTTCTTC.

The genes are TRBV19 and TRBJ2-2; weak D call: TRBD1 (6 bases). This CDR3 comprises 12 residues. V lost 3 bases, J lost 15 bases, and 14 bases lay in between. Germline assignment: CDR1 LNHDA and CDR2 SQIVND (reference sequence). The CDR3 loop is CASSMNTGMLFF. The CDR3 bases are TGTGCCAGTAGTATGAACACAGGGATGTTGTTTTTT.

The chain combines TRBV6-1 with TRBJ1-5, with a tentative D call TRBD1 (6 bases). This CDR3 has 15 residues. CDR1 and CDR2 (germline): MNHNS, SASEGT. With 4 bases removed from V and 6 bases from J, the gap between germline ends came to 16 bases. CDR3: CASSVGPRGGQPQHF. The CDR3 bases are TGTGCCAGCAGTGTGGGACCGCGAGGGGGTCAGCCCCAGCATTTT.

The rearrangement links TRBV4-1 to TRBJ1-4; TRBD1 might be the D (6 bases). V was trimmed by 0 bases and J by 0 bases, leaving 8 bases between them. The CDR3 is 16 residues long. CDR1 and CDR2 (germline): MGHRA, YSYEKL. In DNA form, the CDR3 reads TGCGCCAGCAGCCAAGATCCAGGGGCAACTAATGAAAAACTGTTTTTT. It codes for CASSQDPGATNEKLFF.

The genes are TRBV6-1 and TRBJ2-2; the match to TRBD2 covers 8 bases. The CDR3 contains 15 residues. Unmatched junction bases numbered 4, after V lost 3 bases and J lost 4 bases. The germline V gene has CDR1 MNHNS and CDR2 SASEGT. For the CDR3, the DNA is TGTGCCAGCAGTGACTTCGGGGGGGCCACCGGGGAGCTGTTTTTT. It is translated as CASSDFGGATGELFF.